This is a list of T cell receptor beta chains from one sample in a study of Ad26.COV2.S vaccination and SARS-CoV-2 variants. Using immunoSEQ multiplex PCR, the repertoire was profiled, and TCRdb retains in-frame clones only, with some absent. Among 240,000 or so clones, roughly 90% were seen once, and the ten largest hold roughly a tenth. The sequencing used peripheral blood, collected in a trial of Ad26.COV2.S vaccine versus placebo. Receptor source: a person aged 18-65 years who received the Ad26.COV2.S COVID-19 vaccine or a placebo. Both conserved end residues are part of each CDR3. D genes are given only for firm matches. Expanded clones get a size class; other rows say once, few or many, or leave the size out.

clone_size d_call j_call v_call cdr3_aa cdr3_nt
once TRBD1 TRBJ1-5 TRBV7-9 CASSKGTGFGQPQHF TGTGCCAGCAGCAAGGGGACAGGGTTCGGTCAGCCCCAGCATTTT
. . TRBJ2-2 TRBV4-2 CASSQGRGRLNTGELFF TGTGCCAGCAGCCAAGGTCGGGGTAGACTGAACACCGGGGAGCTGTTTTTT
. . TRBJ1-2 TRBV5-1 CASSLVGKAIDGYTF TGCGCCAGCAGCTTGGTTGGTAAAGCTATCGATGGCTACACCTTC
. . TRBJ1-2 TRBV7-2 CASSLRGGADYGYTF TGTGCCAGCAGCTTACGCGGGGGGGCTGACTATGGCTACACCTTC
once . TRBJ2-3 TRBV6-2/TRBV6-3 CASSYSSFTDTQYF TGTGCCAGCAGTTACTCGAGTTTCACAGATACGCAGTATTTT
. TRBD1 TRBJ2-5 TRBV28 CASSFGQADSQETQYF TGTGCCAGCAGTTTCGGACAGGCAGATAGCCAAGAGACCCAGTACTTC
. . TRBJ2-1 TRBV12-3/TRBV12-4 CASSLVQGGEQFF TGTGCCAGCAGTTTGGTTCAGGGTGGTGAGCAGTTCTTC
. . TRBJ1-5 TRBV15 CATSRGGANQPQHF TGTGCCACCAGCAGAGGAGGGGCCAATCAGCCCCAGCATTTT
. TRBD1 TRBJ2-2 TRBV4-3 CASSQDPGQGFGELFF TGCGCCAGCAGCCAAGATCCGGGACAGGGGTTCGGGGAGCTGTTTTTT
. . TRBJ2-3 TRBV5-1 CASSLGDPITDTQYF TGCGCCAGCAGCTTGGGGGATCCGATAACAGATACGCAGTATTTT
. . TRBJ1-6 TRBV2 CASSELTGNSPLHF TGTGCCAGCAGTGAACTGACAGGCAATTCACCCCTCCACTTT
. TRBD2 TRBJ2-1 TRBV9 CASSVTSGSYNEQFF TGTGCCAGCAGCGTAACTAGCGGGTCTTACAATGAGCAGTTCTTC
. TRBD2 TRBJ2-2 TRBV19 CASSLVAGAGELFF TGTGCCAGTAGTCTTGTAGCGGGGGCCGGGGAGCTGTTTTTT
. . TRBJ1-5 TRBV28 CAGRRQGPHQPQHF TGTGCCGGCCGAAGGCAGGGCCCACATCAGCCCCAGCATTTT
. . TRBJ1-6 TRBV7-3 CASSLTSMGPLHF TGTGCCAGCAGCTTAACCAGTATGGGACCCCTCCACTTT
. . TRBJ2-2 TRBV5-1 CASSPWANTGELFF TGCGCCAGCAGCCCGTGGGCGAACACCGGGGAGCTGTTTTTT
. . TRBJ1-5 TRBV6-2/TRBV6-3 CASSLVGSNQPQHF TGTGCCAGCAGTTTGGTGGGTAGCAATCAGCCCCAGCATTTT
once TRBD1 TRBJ2-5 TRBV28 CASSLRRTGGTVETQYF TGTGCCAGCAGTTTAAGGAGGACAGGGGGCACGGTAGAGACCCAGTACTTC
. TRBD1 TRBJ2-2 TRBV18 CASSPRPQGTANTGELFF TGTGCCAGCTCACCACGACCTCAGGGGACAGCGAACACCGGGGAGCTGTTTTTT
once TRBD2 TRBJ2-1 TRBV4-3 CASSQDSSGGSFEQFF TGCGCCAGCAGCCAGGATTCTAGCGGGGGGTCTTTTGAGCAGTTCTTC
once . TRBJ2-1 TRBV24-1 CATSDFRGARDNEQFF TGTGCCACCAGTGATTTTCGGGGCGCAAGAGACAATGAGCAGTTCTTC
. TRBD1 TRBJ1-1 TRBV13 CASRPGQGAMNTEAFF TGTGCCAGCAGACCCGGACAGGGAGCCATGAACACTGAAGCTTTCTTT
. . TRBJ2-3 TRBV5-1 CASSLYGGGTDTQYF TGCGCCAGCAGCTTGTACGGAGGGGGCACAGATACGCAGTATTTT
. . TRBJ1-1 TRBV28 CASRSPGGTEAFF TGTGCCAGCAGGTCACCAGGCGGCACTGAAGCTTTCTTT
. . TRBJ2-1 TRBV15 CATSRDGRTIDRQFF TGTGCCACCAGCAGAGACGGGCGTACTATTGATAGGCAGTTCTTC
. . TRBJ1-4 TRBV5-1 CASSGDGSTNEKLFF TGCGCCAGCAGCGGGGACGGTTCAACTAATGAAAAACTGTTTTTT
. TRBD1 TRBJ2-2 TRBV20-1 CSASLTGGFTGELFF TGCAGTGCCAGTTTGACAGGGGGTTTCACCGGGGAGCTGTTTTTT
. TRBD1 TRBJ1-4 TRBV6-5 CASNPRQGEKLFF TGTGCCAGCAATCCGAGACAGGGTGAAAAACTGTTTTTT